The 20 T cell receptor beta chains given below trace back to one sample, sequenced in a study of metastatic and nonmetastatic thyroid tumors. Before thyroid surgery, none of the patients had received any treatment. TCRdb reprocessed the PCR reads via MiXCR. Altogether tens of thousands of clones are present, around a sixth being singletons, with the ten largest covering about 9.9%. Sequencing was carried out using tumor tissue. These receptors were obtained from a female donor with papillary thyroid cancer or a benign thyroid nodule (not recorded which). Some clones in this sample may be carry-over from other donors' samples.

The CDR3 DNA reads TGTGCCAGCAGCTTAGGTAAGGTCTCCTACAATGAGCAGTTCTTC. Translation gives CASSLGKVSYNEQFF. The V gene is TRBV7-2, the J gene TRBJ2-1, with D uncertain. Germline-derived CDR1 and CDR2 are SGHTA and FQGNSA. Trimming removed 1 base at V and 0 bases at J, with 7 bases between. The CDR3 extends over 15 amino acids.

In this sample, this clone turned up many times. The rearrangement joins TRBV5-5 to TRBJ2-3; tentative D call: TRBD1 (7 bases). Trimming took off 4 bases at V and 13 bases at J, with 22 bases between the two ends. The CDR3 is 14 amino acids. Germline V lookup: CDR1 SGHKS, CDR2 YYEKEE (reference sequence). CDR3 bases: TGTGCCAGCAGCGAGGAAGCCGAGGACAGGAGGGAGTATTTT. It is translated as CASSEEAEDRREYF.

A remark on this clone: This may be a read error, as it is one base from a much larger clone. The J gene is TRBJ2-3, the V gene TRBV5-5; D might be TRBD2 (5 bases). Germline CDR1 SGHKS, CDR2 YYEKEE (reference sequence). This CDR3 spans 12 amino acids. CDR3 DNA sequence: TGTGCCAGCATCTTGGAGGCAGATACGCAGTATTTT. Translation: CASILEADTQYF.

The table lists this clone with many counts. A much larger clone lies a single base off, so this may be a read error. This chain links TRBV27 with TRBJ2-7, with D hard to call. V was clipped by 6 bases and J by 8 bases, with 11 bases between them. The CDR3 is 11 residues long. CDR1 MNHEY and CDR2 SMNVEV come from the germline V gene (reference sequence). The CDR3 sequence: CASRFGRKQYF. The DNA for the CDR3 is TGTGCCAGCAGATTTGGACGAAAGCAGTACTTC.

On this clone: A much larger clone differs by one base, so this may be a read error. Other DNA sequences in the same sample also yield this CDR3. The CDR3 spells CASSSRDRGSETQYF. The CDR3 DNA is TGTGCCAGCAGCTCCCGCGACAGGGGGTCGGAGACCCAGTACTTC. This rearrangement joins TRBV13 to TRBJ2-5; 9 bases match TRBD1. This CDR3 region has 15 residues. V shed 4 bases and J 5 bases; nucleotides not matched to a gene: 8. The germline CDR1 and CDR2 sequences are PRHDT and FYEKMQ (reference sequence).

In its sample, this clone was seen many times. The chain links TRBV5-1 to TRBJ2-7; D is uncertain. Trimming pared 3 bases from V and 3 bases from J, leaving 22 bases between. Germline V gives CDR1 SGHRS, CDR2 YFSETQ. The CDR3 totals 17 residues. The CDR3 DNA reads TGCGCCAGCAGCTCTACGCCCCCCGGACCGCCCTTCTACGAGCAGTACTTC. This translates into CASSSTPPGPPFYEQYF. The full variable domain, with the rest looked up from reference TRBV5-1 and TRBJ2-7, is KAGVTQTPRYLIKTRGQQVTLSCSPISGHRSVSWYQQTPGQGLQFLFEYFSETQRNKGNFPGRFSGRQFSNSRSEMNVSTLELGDSALYLCASSSTPPGPPFYEQYFGPGTRLTVT.

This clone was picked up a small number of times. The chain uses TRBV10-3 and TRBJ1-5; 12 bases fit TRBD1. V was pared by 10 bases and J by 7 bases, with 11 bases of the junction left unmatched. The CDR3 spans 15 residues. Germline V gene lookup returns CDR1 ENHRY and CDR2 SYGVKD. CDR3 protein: CANSPGQGAWQPQHF. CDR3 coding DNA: TGTGCCAATTCCCCGGGACAGGGGGCCTGGCAGCCCCAGCATTTT.

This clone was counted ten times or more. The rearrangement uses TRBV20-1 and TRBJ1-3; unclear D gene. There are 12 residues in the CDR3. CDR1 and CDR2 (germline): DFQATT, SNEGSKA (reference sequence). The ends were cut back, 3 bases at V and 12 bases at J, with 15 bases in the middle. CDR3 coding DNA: TGCAGTGCTAGGACCCCGAGCCACATCATATATTTT. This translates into CSARTPSHIIYF.

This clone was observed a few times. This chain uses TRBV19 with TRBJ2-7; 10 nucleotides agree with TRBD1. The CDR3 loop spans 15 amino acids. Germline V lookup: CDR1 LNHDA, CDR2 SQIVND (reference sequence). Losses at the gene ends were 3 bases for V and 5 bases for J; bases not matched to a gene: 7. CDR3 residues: CASSIWDRGHNEQYF. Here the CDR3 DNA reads TGTGCCAGTAGTATTTGGGACAGGGGTCATAACGAGCAGTACTTC.

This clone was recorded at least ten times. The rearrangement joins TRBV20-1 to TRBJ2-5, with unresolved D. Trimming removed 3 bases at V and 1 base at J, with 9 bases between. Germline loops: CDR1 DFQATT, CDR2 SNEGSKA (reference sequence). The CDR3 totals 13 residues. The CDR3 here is CSASPSVQETQYF. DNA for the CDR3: TGCAGTGCTAGTCCCTCTGTCCAAGAGACCCAGTACTTC.

The CDR3 coding sequence is TGCAGTTCCAAAGGCCCCTCGGAATCATCGCCCCAGCATTTT. This encodes CSSKGPSESSPQHF. The rearrangement joins TRBV20-1 to TRBJ1-5; no reliable D call. V gave up 8 bases and J gave up 9 bases, with 23 bases separating them. This CDR3 comprises 14 residues. The germline CDR1 and CDR2 sequences are DFQATT and SNEGSKA (reference sequence).

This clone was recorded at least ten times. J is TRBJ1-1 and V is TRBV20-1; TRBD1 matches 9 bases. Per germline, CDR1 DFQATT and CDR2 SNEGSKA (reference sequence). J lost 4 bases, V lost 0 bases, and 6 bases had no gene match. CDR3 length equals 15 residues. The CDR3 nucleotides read TGCAGTGCTAGAGACGCCGGACAGGGGTCCACTGAAGCTTTCTTT. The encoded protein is CSARDAGQGSTEAFF.

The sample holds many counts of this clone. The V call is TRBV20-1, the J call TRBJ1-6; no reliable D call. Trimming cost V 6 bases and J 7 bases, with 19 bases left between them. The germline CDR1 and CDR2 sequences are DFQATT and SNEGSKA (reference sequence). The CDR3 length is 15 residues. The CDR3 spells CSAGRTGGVNSPLHF. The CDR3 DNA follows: TGCAGTGCCGGTAGGACGGGAGGCGTAAATTCACCCCTCCACTTT.

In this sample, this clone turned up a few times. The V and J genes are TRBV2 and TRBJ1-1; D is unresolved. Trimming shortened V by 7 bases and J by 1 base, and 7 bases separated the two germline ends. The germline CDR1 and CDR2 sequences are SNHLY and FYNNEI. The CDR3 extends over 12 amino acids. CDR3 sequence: CASNRQNTEAFF. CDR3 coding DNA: TGTGCCAGCAATAGACAGAACACTGAAGCTTTCTTT.

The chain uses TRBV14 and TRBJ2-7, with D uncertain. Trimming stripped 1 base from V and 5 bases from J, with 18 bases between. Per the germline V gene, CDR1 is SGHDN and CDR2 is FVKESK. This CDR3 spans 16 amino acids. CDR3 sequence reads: CASSQARARLHDEQYF. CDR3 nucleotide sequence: TGTGCCAGCAGCCAAGCCCGTGCCAGGTTGCACGACGAGCAGTACTTC.

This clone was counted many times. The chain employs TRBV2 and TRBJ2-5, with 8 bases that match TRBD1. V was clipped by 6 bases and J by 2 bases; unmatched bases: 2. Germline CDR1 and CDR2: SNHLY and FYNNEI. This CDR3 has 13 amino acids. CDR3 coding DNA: TGTGCCAGCAGGGGACAGGATCAAGAGACCCAGTACTTC. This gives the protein CASRGQDQETQYF.

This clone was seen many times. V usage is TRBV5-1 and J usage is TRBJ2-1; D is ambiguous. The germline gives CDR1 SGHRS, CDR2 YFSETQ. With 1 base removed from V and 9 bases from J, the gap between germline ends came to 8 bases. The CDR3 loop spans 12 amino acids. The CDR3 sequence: CASSLQGVEQFF. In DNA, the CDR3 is TGCGCCAGCAGCTTGCAAGGAGTTGAGCAGTTCTTC.

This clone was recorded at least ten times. DNA of the CDR3: TGCAGTGCTAGCCCCCAAGTGGGGTATGGCTACACCTTC. Translating gives CSASPQVGYGYTF. The V call is TRBV20-1, the J call TRBJ1-2; D unresolved. Between the trimmed V and J ends, which lost 3 bases and 5 bases, there was a span of 13 bases. The CDR3 consists of 13 residues. CDR1 and CDR2 from the germline V gene are DFQATT and SNEGSKA (reference sequence).

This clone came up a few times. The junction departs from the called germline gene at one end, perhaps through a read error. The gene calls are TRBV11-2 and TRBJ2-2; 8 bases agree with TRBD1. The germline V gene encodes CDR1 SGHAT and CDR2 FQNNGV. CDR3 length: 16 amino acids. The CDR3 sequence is CASSHGDRLNTGELFF. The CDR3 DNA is TGCGCCAGCAGCCATGGGGACAGGTTAAACACCGGGGAGCTGTTTTTT. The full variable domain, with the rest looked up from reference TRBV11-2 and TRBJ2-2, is EAGVAQSPRYKIIEKRQSVAFWCNPISGHATLYWYQQILGQGPKLLIQFQNNGVVDDSQLPKDRFSAERLKGVDSTLKIQPAKLEDSAVYLCASSHGDRLNTGELFFGEGSRLTVL.

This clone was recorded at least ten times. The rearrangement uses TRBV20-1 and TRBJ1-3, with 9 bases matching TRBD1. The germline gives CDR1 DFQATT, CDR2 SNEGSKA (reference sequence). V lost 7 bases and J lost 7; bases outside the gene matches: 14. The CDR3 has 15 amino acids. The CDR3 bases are TGCAGTGGGCAAGATTTTACAGGGGGCTTGAACACCATATATTTT. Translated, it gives CSGQDFTGGLNTIYF.